These 18 T cell receptor beta chains were all obtained from the same sample, sequenced in a study of blood T cells in healthy people across ages. A sample-barcoded 5' primer and a J-beta primer mix were used in a second PCR of roughly 7 to 11 cycles. Using its own MiXCR run on the 5' RACE reads, TCRdb lists one record per CDR3 protein. The table records some 760,000 distinct CDR3 sequences, 25% of them present only once. This sample also belongs to another study, concerning T cells of mothers and their children.

Sequenced input: blood. Receptors were obtained from a boy younger than 18 in good health.

Remarks on this clonotype: A read error may account for a junction end that differs from germline. The CDR3 region is CASSPYGTGVMNTEDFF. Written as DNA, the CDR3 is TGTGCCAGCAGCCCTTACGGGACAGGGGTCATGAACACTGAAGATTTCTTT. The chain has TRBV7-9 and TRBJ1-1; 10 bases match TRBD1. There are 17 residues in the CDR3. Germline values: CDR1 SEHNR, CDR2 FQNEAQ (reference sequence).

With respect to this clonotype: One junction end does not reproduce the germline sequence, and a read error may be involved. The chain is built from TRBV29-1 and TRBJ2-2, with 8 nucleotides matching TRBD2. This CDR3 contains 11 residues. Germline V gene sequence: CDR1 SQVTM, CDR2 ANQGSEA. CDR3 amino acids: CSVRTGGGLFF. CDR3 bases: TGCAGCGTTCGAACGGGAGGGGGGCTGTTTTTT.

This clonotype was detected a few times. This chain joins TRBV6-2 or TRBV6-3 and TRBJ2-1, with D possibly being TRBD1 (5 bases). Trimming pared 9 bases from V and 5 bases from J, leaving 20 bases between. This CDR3 is built from 15 residues. In germline, CDR1 is MNHEY, CDR2 SVGEGT. The CDR3 nucleotides read TGTGCCAGTTCCCCTCCAGGGTTTGGGGACAATGAGCAGTTCTTC. Translating gives CASSPPGFGDNEQFF.

This sequence joins TRBV7-2 and TRBJ2-5; maybe TRBD2 (5 bases). Matching the DNA end better, TRBJ2-7 makes the J call doubtful. Germline CDR1 is SGHTA and CDR2 is FQGNSA. The length of the CDR3 is 15 residues. Written as DNA, the CDR3 is TGTGCCAGCAGCTTAGAGGAGGCGAGCTCCTACGAGCAGTACTTC. It is translated as CASSLEEASSYEQYF.

This clonotype has only a few counts. This rearrangement joins TRBV4-1 to TRBJ1-3; the D is unclear. The germline gives CDR1 MGHRA, CDR2 YSYEKL. This CDR3 comprises 15 residues. The V end was cut by 4 bases, the J end by 0 bases, with 10 bases between. The CDR3 DNA reads TGCGCCAGCAGCCTCCGGGTCCTCTCTGGAAACACCATATATTTT. Protein: CASSLRVLSGNTIYF.

This clonotype has more than one count but fewer than ten. The chain uses TRBV20-1 and TRBJ2-4; D remains unclear. CDR1 DFQATT and CDR2 SNEGSKA come from the germline V gene (reference sequence). Trimming removed 3 bases from V and 0 bases from J, with 6 bases in between. The CDR3 runs 13 residues. CDR3 DNA: TGCAGTGCTAGTTCGACAGCCAAAAACATTCAGTACTTC. Translation gives CSASSTAKNIQYF.

This chain uses TRBV9 with TRBJ2-7, with D tentatively TRBD2 (5 bases). The length of the CDR3 is 15 residues. V lost 0 bases and J 0 bases, leaving 10 bases between the germline ends. CDR1 is SGDLS, CDR2 YYNGEE, per germline. Here the CDR3 reads CASSVGWGDSYEQYF. The CDR3 DNA follows: TGTGCCAGCAGCGTAGGATGGGGAGACTCCTACGAGCAGTACTTC.

The rearrangement joins TRBV20-1 to TRBJ2-3; 8 bases align to TRBD2. The length of the CDR3 is 14 residues. The germline V gene has CDR1 DFQATT and CDR2 SNEGSKA (reference sequence). Germline trimming cut 7 bases from V and 2 bases from J; bases unmatched to any gene: 8. The DNA of the CDR3 is TGCAGTGTTCCAGCGGGGGTTCTCACAGATACGCAGTATTTT. It encodes CSVPAGVLTDTQYF.

This clonotype was detected only a few times. The rearrangement uses TRBV7-8 and TRBJ2-1; the D gene is possibly TRBD2 (5 bases). This CDR3 is built from 15 residues. Germline V gene lookup returns CDR1 SGHVS and CDR2 FQNEAQ. V lost 2 bases and J lost 4, with 12 bases in between. CDR3 loop: CASSLRTGMYNEQFF. The CDR3 bases are TGTGCCAGCAGCTTAAGGACTGGGATGTACAATGAGCAGTTCTTC.

The chain links TRBV5-5 to TRBJ2-1, with unresolved D. CDR3 size: 16 residues. V lost 1 base, J lost 4 bases, and 15 bases lay in between. Germline V lookup: CDR1 SGHKS, CDR2 YYEKEE (reference sequence). The CDR3 region has the DNA TGTGCCAGCAGCTTGTCGGCCCCCCAAGGGTACAATGAGCAGTTCTTC. It translates to CASSLSAPQGYNEQFF.

A few counts support this clonotype. The chain recombines TRBV10-3 with TRBJ2-7; 7 bases are shared with TRBD2. The junction had 8 bases not matched to a gene; V was cut back by 0 bases and J by 3 bases. The CDR3 has 16 residues. Germline-derived CDR1 and CDR2 are ENHRY and SYGVKD. The CDR3 DNA sequence: TGTGCCATCAGTGAGTCGAAGGCGGGAGAAGGCTACGAGCAGTACTTC. Its protein is CAISESKAGEGYEQYF.

This rearrangement joins TRBV4-1 to TRBJ2-3; D is perhaps TRBD1 or TRBD2 (5 bases each). The CDR3 is made up of 17 amino acids. Between the trimmed V and J ends, which lost 6 bases and 2 bases, there was a span of 21 bases. Germline-derived CDR1 and CDR2 are MGHRA and YSYEKL. The CDR3 is CASSQTATEGFTDTQYF. CDR3 nucleotide sequence: TGCGCCAGCAGTCAGACAGCGACAGAGGGGTTCACAGATACGCAGTATTTT.

This clonotype was counted only a few times. This chain links TRBV29-1 with TRBJ2-1; TRBD2 matches at 7 bases. The CDR3 consists of 17 residues. Unmatched junction bases numbered 17, after V lost 7 bases and J lost 2 bases. Germline V gene lookup returns CDR1 SQVTM and CDR2 ANQGSEA. The CDR3 is CSASIGGDDGAYNEQFF. CDR3 in DNA: TGCAGCGCGAGTATTGGGGGGGACGACGGGGCCTACAATGAGCAGTTCTTC.

The chain recombines TRBV7-9 with TRBJ2-7; possibly TRBD1 or TRBD2 for D (5 bases each). V shed 6 bases and J shed 5 bases, with 14 bases lying between them. CDR1 SEHNR and CDR2 FQNEAQ come from the germline V gene (reference sequence). This CDR3 is 13 amino acids long. The CDR3 coding sequence is TGTGCCAGCAGACCCGGGACCCGAGACGAGCAGTACTTC. It yields the protein CASRPGTRDEQYF. The full variable domain, completed using reference TRBV7-9 and TRBJ2-7, is DTGVSQNPRHKITKRGQNVTFRCDPISEHNRLYWYRQTLGQGPEFLTYFQNEAQLEKSRLLSDRFSAERPKGSFSTLEIQRTEQGDSAMYLCASRPGTRDEQYFGPGTRLTVT.

Only a few counts were recorded for this clonotype. This chain links TRBV25-1 with TRBJ2-6; perhaps TRBD1 as D (5 bases). With 7 bases removed from V and 3 bases from J, the gap between germline ends came to 10 bases. The CDR3 runs 14 residues. From germline, CDR1 is MGHDK and CDR2 SYGVNS. In DNA, the CDR3 is TGTGCCAGCATCTCAGGGCGTGGGGCCAACGTCCTGACTTTC. This codes for CASISGRGANVLTF.

The chain links TRBV20-1 to TRBJ2-1; 8 positions match TRBD2. J was trimmed by 13 bases and V by 5 bases; bases with no gene match: 16. Germline CDR1 and CDR2: DFQATT and SNEGSKA (reference sequence). The CDR3 runs to 14 residues. Written as DNA, the CDR3 is TGCAGTGCTCAAGCATCCACGGGACTAGTGTTACAGTTCTTC. Its translation is CSAQASTGLVLQFF.

This clonotype was recorded once. V is TRBV25-1 and J is TRBJ2-1; D not certain. Germline CDR1 is MGHDK and CDR2 is SYGVNS. This CDR3 is 11 amino acids long. Trimming pared 2 bases from V and 8 bases from J, leaving 4 bases between. The CDR3 nucleotides are TGTGCCAGCAGTGAAGGACATGAGCAGTTCTTC. This gives the protein CASSEGHEQFF.

The rearrangement joins TRBV12-3 or TRBV12-4 to TRBJ1-4, with 9 bases lining up with TRBD1. The CDR3 loop spans 15 amino acids. V dropped 6 bases and J dropped 7; count of bases not matched to a gene: 9. In DNA, the CDR3 is TGTGCCAGCAGGCCAACAGGGGGCCTTGGTGAAAAACTGTTTTTT. It is translated as CASRPTGGLGEKLFF.